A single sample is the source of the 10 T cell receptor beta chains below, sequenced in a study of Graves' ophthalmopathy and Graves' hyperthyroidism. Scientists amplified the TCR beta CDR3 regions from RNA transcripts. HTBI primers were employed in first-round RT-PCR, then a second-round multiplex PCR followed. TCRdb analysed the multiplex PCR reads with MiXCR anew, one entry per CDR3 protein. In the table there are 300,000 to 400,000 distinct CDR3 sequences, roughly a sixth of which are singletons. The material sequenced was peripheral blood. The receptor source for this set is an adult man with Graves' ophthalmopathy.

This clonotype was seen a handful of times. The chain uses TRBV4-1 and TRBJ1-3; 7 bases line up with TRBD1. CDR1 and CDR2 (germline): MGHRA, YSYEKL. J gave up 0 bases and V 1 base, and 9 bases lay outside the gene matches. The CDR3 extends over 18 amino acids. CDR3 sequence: CASSQAVRGAPSGNTIYF. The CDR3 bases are TGCGCCAGCAGCCAAGCCGTCAGGGGGGCACCCTCTGGAAACACCATATATTTT.

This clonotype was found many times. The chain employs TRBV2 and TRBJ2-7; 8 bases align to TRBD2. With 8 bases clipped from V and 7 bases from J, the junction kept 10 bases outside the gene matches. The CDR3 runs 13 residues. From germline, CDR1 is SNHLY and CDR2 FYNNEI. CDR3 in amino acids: CASLQRETQEQYF. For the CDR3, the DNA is TGTGCCAGCCTGCAGCGGGAGACGCAGGAGCAGTACTTC.

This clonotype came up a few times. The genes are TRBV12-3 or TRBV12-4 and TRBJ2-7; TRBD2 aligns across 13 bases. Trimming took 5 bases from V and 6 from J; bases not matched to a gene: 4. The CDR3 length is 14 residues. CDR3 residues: CASSTSGRAFEQYF. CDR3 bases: TGTGCCAGCAGTACTAGCGGGAGGGCCTTCGAGCAGTACTTC.

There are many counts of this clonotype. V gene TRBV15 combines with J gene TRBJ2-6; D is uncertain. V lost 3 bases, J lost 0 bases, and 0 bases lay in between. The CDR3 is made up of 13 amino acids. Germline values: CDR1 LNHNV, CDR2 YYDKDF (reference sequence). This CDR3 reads CATSSSGANVLTF. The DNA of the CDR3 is TGTGCCACCAGCAGCTCTGGGGCCAACGTCCTGACTTTC.

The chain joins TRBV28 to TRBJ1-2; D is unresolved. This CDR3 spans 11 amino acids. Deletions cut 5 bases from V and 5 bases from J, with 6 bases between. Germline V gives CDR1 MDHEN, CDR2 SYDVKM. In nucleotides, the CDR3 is TGTGCCAGCAGTGGACGATATGGCTACACCTTC. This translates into CASSGRYGYTF.

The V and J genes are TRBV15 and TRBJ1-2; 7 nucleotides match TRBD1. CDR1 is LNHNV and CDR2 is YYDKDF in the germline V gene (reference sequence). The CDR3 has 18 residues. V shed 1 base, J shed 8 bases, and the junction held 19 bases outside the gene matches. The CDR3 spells CATSRGTGGWGVNGGYTF. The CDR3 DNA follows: TGTGCCACCAGCAGAGGGACAGGCGGTTGGGGCGTCAATGGCGGCTACACCTTC.

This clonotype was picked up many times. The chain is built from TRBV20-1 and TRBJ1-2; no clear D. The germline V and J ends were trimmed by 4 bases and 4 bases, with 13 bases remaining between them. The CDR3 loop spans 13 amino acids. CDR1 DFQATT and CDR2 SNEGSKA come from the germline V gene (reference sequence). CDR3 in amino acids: CSATDPRAYGYTF. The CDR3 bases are TGCAGTGCTACTGACCCCCGCGCCTATGGCTACACCTTC.

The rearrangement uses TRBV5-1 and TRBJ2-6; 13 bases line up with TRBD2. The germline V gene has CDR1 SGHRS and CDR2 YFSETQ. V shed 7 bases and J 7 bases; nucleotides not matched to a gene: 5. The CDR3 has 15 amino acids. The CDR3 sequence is CASRTSGSHANVLTF. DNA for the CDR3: TGCGCCAGCCGGACTAGCGGGAGCCACGCCAACGTCCTGACTTTC. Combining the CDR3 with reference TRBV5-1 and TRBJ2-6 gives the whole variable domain KAGVTQTPRYLIKTRGQQVTLSCSPISGHRSVSWYQQTPGQGLQFLFEYFSETQRNKGNFPGRFSGRQFSNSRSEMNVSTLELGDSALYLCASRTSGSHANVLTFGAGSRLTVL.

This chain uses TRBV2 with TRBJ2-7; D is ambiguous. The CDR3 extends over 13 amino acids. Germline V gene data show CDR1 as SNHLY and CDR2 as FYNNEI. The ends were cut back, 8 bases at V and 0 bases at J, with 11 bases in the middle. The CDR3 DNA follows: TGTGCCAGCCTCGTGTTCGTCTCCTACGAGCAGTACTTC. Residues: CASLVFVSYEQYF.

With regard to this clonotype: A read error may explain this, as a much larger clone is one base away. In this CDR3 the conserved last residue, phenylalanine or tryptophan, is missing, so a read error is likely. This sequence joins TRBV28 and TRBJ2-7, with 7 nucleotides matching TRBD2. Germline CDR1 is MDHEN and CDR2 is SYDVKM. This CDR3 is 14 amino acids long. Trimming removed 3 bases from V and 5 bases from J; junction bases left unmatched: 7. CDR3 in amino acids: CASSFSRGFDEQYI. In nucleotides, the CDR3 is TGTGCCAGCAGTTTTTCGCGGGGGTTCGACGAGCAGTACATC.